This T cell receptor beta chain was documented in a study of blood T cells in healthy people across ages (dated by TCRdb to between 2014 and 2017). Regarding the study in general: In model experiments, roughly one uniquely barcoded TCR beta cDNA molecule per two T cells was captured by template switching. Four age groups were formed from the donors: young (average about 16 years), middle-aged (around 40), aged (over 55) and long-lived (approximately 80). Using the same blood draw, the study looked at two additional independent replicas of 1 million unique cDNA reads for two donors, one aged 18 to 29 and the other aged 80 or older. The study measured age-related changes in TCR beta repertoire diversity using deep sequencing normalized with unique cDNA molecular identifiers. To avoid experimental bias, donors of different ages were randomly spread across the sequencing lanes.

The CDR3 runs 14 residues from the cysteine to the phenylalanine. Only CDR3 DNA is held: 42 bases, read in frame from base 1. V ends up 2 bases short and J 2 bases short, with an unmatched junction base count of 3. CDR1 and CDR2, looked up from the germline V gene, are SGHRS and YFSETQ. The 39 donors, aged roughly 6 to 95 years, were systemically healthy Caucasian individuals from Russia. Each donor gave approximately 10 milliliters of peripheral blood, collected into EDTA-treated Vacutainer tubes. Ficoll-Paque density-gradient centrifugation was used to isolate PBMCs, with at least 7 million obtained per sample. Total RNA was extracted from PBMCs with Trizol reagent, with at least 6 micrograms obtained per sample. For every donor, an aliquot of PBMCs went through flow cytometry to measure the percentages of naive CD45RAhigh/CD27high T cells. Libraries were constructed by 5' RACE. The sample was run on an Illumina HiSeq 2500. A second PCR of about 6 to 11 cycles was performed with a sample-barcoded 5' primer and a J-beta primer mix. A template-switch 5' adaptor carrying 12 random nucleotides introduced a unique molecular identifier onto each TCR beta cDNA molecule. Each sample yielded at least 2.5 million CDR3-containing paired-end reads. First-strand cDNA was synthesized from all RNA with the Mint cDNA synthesis kit, primed by a TRBC-specific oligonucleotide. All cDNA was treated with uracil-DNA glycosylase and then went through a first 18-cycle PCR with the universal primers M1SS and BC2_uni_R. In the original analysis: For normalization, 1 million high-quality reads, each with a distinct molecular identifier, were randomly selected from each sample. Instead of being binned into consensus sequences, reads with shared molecular identifiers were discarded. MiTCR, with a Q25 quality threshold and the strictest error-elimination algorithm, was used for CDR3 identification, clonotype clustering and error correction. A nonparametric unseen species model using Euler transformation provided a lower-bound estimate of total TCR beta diversity. TCRdb reprocessing: public reads trimmed at Q25 with fastp, clones called with MiXCR, in-frame beta chains kept. Rows are combined by CDR3 protein, so each entry shows the most common genes and DNA. The V and J calls and clone size are TCRdb's, not the authors'. The sample records more than 650,000 distinct CDR3 sequences, around a fifth of which are singletons. Around a fifth of the sample rests with the top ten.

As for this clonotype: There is no known antigen for this receptor. No much larger clonotype is one base removed from it; base qualities were not supplied.

What the study reported, not specific to this receptor: Observed TCR beta diversity correlated strongly with the percentage of naive T cells measured by flow cytometry. Total diversity estimates from one million sequenced T cells were considered lower bounds and underestimates. Observed TCR beta diversity per million T cells fell roughly linearly with age, and a significant reduction was already apparent by age roughly 41. The CMV infection status of donors was not known, potentially confounding age-related changes in expanded clonotypes. Compared with the aged group, the long-lived group had more naive CD4+ T cells, fewer expanded clones and increased TCR diversity, a pattern suggesting age selection. Since profiling was done on bulk unsorted PBMCs, naive and antigen-experienced compartments could not be conclusively compared.

The TCR sequence derives from a man aged 65-85 years in good health. This chain joins TRBV5-1 to TRBJ2-5; 7 of the junction bases match TRBD1. Sequencing input: blood. CDR3 reads: CASSFSGQQETQYF. The DNA reads as follows: TGCGCCAGCAGCTTCTCGGGACAGCAAGAGACCCAGTACTTC.